These 4 T cell receptor beta chains were all obtained from the same sample, sequenced in a study of technical replicates of blood from a few donors (dated by TCRdb to 2016 to 2017). The protocol used for the library was the immunoSEQ multiplex PCR assay. This immuneACCESS table, as held by TCRdb, lists in-frame sequences with V and J called but not all clones. Of the missing ones, under half trace to an unresolved V gene in checked studies; the others have no known cause. For this sample there are more than 90,000 clones; 95% appear just once. In total, the top ten clones hold about 0.26% of the sample. The specimen sequenced was T cells isolated from PBMCs. These receptors were collected from a human donor in good health.

This clone was counted a single time. The CDR3, as DNA: TGTGCCAGCAGTACACGACAGGGAGACCTCTACGAGCAGTACTTC. This codes for CASSTRQGDLYEQYF. V usage is TRBV6-1 and J usage is TRBJ2-7, with 7 bases lining up with TRBD1. This CDR3 spans 15 amino acids. The V and J ends lost 5 bases and 3 bases, in that order; junction bases with no gene match: 10. The germline V gene encodes CDR1 MNHNS and CDR2 SASEGT.

The rearrangement uses TRBV6-1 and TRBJ2-7; no clear D. The CDR3 is made up of 15 amino acids. Trimming cost V 6 bases and J 2 bases, with 17 bases left between them. Looked up from germline, CDR1 is MNHNS and CDR2 is SASEGT. The CDR3, as DNA: TGTGCCAGCAGGGGTCCGGGTCAGCACGCCTACGAGCAGTACTTC. It yields the protein CASRGPGQHAYEQYF.

CDR3 sequence reads: CASRETGGVILQETQYF. CDR3 in DNA: TGTGCCAGCAGAGAGACAGGGGGTGTAATTCTCCAAGAGACCCAGTACTTC. The chain recombines TRBV11-2 with TRBJ2-5; 9 nucleotides agree with TRBD1. Germline values: CDR1 SGHAT, CDR2 FQNNGV. This CDR3 spans 17 amino acids. V was clipped by 6 bases and J by 1 base; unmatched bases: 12.

This sequence joins TRBV5-1 and TRBJ2-1; 7 bases agree with TRBD1. J gave up 4 bases and V 6 bases, and 10 bases lay outside the gene matches. The CDR3 has 15 residues. Per germline, CDR1 SGHRS and CDR2 YFSETQ. In DNA, the CDR3 is TGCGCCAGCACATCACTAGACAGGGTTTACAATGAGCAGTTCTTC. This gives the protein CASTSLDRVYNEQFF.